Each of the 9 T cell receptor beta chains below was sequenced from the same sample in a study of vaccination and CD4 T cells after COVID-19. Regarding treatment: roughly nine-day PBMC culture with coronavirus spike peptide pools or control peptides (ViraFEST assay). Sequenced with the Oncomine TCR Beta short-read assay was DNA taken from cultured CD4+ T cells. TCRdb fed the PCR reads into MiXCR, producing one record per CDR3 protein. The repertoire holds around 19,000 distinct CDR3 sequences, with about two thirds as singletons. These TCRs are of unknown antigen specificity. The sequenced sample was CD4+ T cells from blood, cultured in vitro. The source is a human donor who had recovered from COVID-19.

V and J are TRBV24-1 and TRBJ2-1, with TRBD1 as a possible D gene (6 bases). CDR3 size: 15 residues. Per the germline V gene, CDR1 is KGHDR and CDR2 is SFDVKD. The V gene lost 4 bases and the J gene lost 4 bases, with 13 bases spanning the gap. The DNA for the CDR3 is TGTGCCACCAGTGACGGGACACCCCGATACAATGAGCAGTTCTTC. This encodes CATSDGTPRYNEQFF.

The chain combines TRBV20-1 with TRBJ1-5; perhaps TRBD1 as D (6 bases). From germline, CDR1 is DFQATT and CDR2 SNEGSKA (reference sequence). This CDR3 region has 14 residues. CDR3: CSAKIQGGNQPQHF. The CDR3 bases are TGCAGCGCAAAAATACAGGGCGGCAATCAGCCCCAGCATTTT.

The chain is built from TRBV20-1 and TRBJ1-6; D gene unclear. This CDR3 has 12 amino acids. V was cut by 1 base and J by 6 bases, with 4 bases left in between. CDR1 DFQATT and CDR2 SNEGSKA come from the germline V gene (reference sequence). This chain's CDR3 is CSARVGNSPLHF. The CDR3 DNA follows: TGCAGTGCTAGAGTGGGTAATTCACCCCTCCACTTT.

The V and J genes are TRBV6-5 and TRBJ1-2; TRBD1 might be the D (6 bases). The V end lost 4 bases, the J end lost 4 bases, and 16 bases lay between the germline ends. Germline CDR1 and CDR2: MNHEY and SVGAGI. This CDR3 has 15 residues. CDR3 sequence (DNA): TGTGCCAGCAGTTTAAGGCCGGACAGTAGCTATGGCTACACCTTC. It translates to CASSLRPDSSYGYTF.

V is TRBV7-2 and J is TRBJ1-1, with D maybe TRBD1 (5 bases). Germline values: CDR1 SGHTA, CDR2 FQGNSA. There are 13 residues in the CDR3. V lost 4 bases and J 1 base, leaving 7 bases between the germline ends. CDR3 in amino acids: CASSSGGNTEAFF. The CDR3 DNA is TGTGCCAGCAGCTCCGGGGGGAACACTGAAGCTTTCTTT.

This clonotype was counted only a few times. The rearrangement uses TRBV19 and TRBJ1-5; TRBD1 agrees at 10 bases. V shed 6 bases and J 5 bases; nucleotides not matched to a gene: 13. Per the germline V gene, CDR1 is LNHDA and CDR2 is SQIVND (reference sequence). CDR3 length equals 17 residues. The CDR3 nucleotides read TGTGCCAGTAGAGACCGTGGCGGGACAGGGGTCCATCAGCCCCAGCATTTT. This encodes CASRDRGGTGVHQPQHF.

In the case of this clonotype: One end of the junction is discordant with germline, which a read error may explain. V gene TRBV20-1 combines with J gene TRBJ1-4; TRBD1 matches 7 bases. The CDR3 runs 13 residues. Germline V gene sequence: CDR1 DFQATT, CDR2 SNEGSKA (reference sequence). As DNA, the CDR3 is TGCAGTGCTAGCTCAACTCCGGGACAGTTGGTCGTTTTT. Protein: CSASSTPGQLVVF.

This clonotype was seen just once. V gene TRBV6-2 or TRBV6-3 combines with J gene TRBJ2-1, with unresolved D. V lost 4 bases to trimming and J lost 6 bases, with 13 bases between them. Germline CDR1 MNHEY, CDR2 SVGEGT. The CDR3 totals 14 residues. For the CDR3, the DNA is TGTGCCAGCAGTTTAGGCTTGACGGCCAATGAGCAGTTCTTC. Its translation is CASSLGLTANEQFF.

The chain combines TRBV20-1 with TRBJ2-4; D not certain. The V end lost 1 base, the J end lost 0 bases, and 10 bases lay between the germline ends. Germline CDR1 is DFQATT and CDR2 is SNEGSKA (reference sequence). The CDR3 is made up of 15 amino acids. The CDR3 DNA reads TGCAGTGCTAGAGTGGACCTCCTAGCCAAAAACATTCAGTACTTC. Residues: CSARVDLLAKNIQYF.